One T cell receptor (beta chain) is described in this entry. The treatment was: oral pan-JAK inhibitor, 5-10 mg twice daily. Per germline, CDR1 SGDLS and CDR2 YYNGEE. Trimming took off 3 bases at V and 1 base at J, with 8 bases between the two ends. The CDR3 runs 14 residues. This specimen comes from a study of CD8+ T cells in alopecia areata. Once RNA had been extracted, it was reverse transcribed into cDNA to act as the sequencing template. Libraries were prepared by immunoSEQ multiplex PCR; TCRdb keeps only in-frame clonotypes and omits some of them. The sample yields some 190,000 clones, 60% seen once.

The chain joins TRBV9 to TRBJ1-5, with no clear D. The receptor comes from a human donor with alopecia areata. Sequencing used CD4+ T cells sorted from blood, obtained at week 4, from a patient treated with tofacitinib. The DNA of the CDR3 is TGTGCCAGCAGCGACGCACAGAGCAATCAGCCCCAGCATTTT. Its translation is CASSDAQSNQPQHF.